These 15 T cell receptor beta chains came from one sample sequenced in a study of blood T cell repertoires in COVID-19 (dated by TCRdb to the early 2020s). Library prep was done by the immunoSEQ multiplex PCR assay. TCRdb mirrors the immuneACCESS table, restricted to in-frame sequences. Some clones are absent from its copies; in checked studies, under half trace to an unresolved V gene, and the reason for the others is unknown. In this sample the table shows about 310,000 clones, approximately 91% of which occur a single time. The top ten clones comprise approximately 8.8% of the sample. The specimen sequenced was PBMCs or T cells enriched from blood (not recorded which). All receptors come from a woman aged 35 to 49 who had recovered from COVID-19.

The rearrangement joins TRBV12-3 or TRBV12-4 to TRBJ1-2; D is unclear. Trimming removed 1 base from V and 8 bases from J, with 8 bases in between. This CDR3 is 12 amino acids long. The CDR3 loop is CASSLGQTGYTF. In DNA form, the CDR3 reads TGTGCCAGCAGTTTAGGGCAGACAGGCTACACCTTC.

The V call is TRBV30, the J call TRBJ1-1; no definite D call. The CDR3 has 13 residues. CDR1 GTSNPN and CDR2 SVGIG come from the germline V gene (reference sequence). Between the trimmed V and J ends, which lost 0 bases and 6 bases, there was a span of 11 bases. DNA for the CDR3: TGTGCCTGGAGTGTAGAATCTAGCTCTGAAGCTTTCTTT. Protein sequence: CAWSVESSSEAFF.

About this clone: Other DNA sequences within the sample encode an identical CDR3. This CDR3 reads CASSLVGQNNQPQHF. Written as DNA, the CDR3 is TGTGCCAGCAGCTTAGTGGGACAGAACAATCAGCCCCAGCATTTT. The chain carries TRBV7-2 and TRBJ1-5, with TRBD1 matching over 7 bases. Trimming cost V 1 base and J 3 bases; bases outside gene matches: 3. The CDR3 runs 15 residues. The germline V gene encodes CDR1 SGHTA and CDR2 FQGNSA.

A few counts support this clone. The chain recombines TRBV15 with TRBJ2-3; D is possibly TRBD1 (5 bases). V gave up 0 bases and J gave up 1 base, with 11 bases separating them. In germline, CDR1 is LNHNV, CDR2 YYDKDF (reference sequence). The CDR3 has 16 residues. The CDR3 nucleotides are TGTGCCACCAGCAGAGATCGGGTAGGGGGCACAGATACGCAGTATTTT. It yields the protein CATSRDRVGGTDTQYF. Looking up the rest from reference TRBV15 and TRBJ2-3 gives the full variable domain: DAMVIQNPRYQVTQFGKPVTLSCSQTLNHNVMYWYQQKSSQAPKLLFHYYDKDFNNEADTPDNFQSRRPNTSFCFLDIRSPGLGDTAMYLCATSRDRVGGTDTQYFGPGTRLTVL.

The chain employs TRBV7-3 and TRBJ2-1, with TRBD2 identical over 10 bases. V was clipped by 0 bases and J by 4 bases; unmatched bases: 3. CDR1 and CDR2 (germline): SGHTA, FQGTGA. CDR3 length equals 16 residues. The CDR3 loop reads CASSLTLAGAYNEQFF. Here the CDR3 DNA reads TGTGCCAGCAGCTTAACGCTAGCGGGGGCTTACAATGAGCAGTTCTTC.

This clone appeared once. The CDR3, as DNA: TGTGCCACCATGCGACGCAGGGATGCTACGTTGGTTTCCTACGAGCAGTACTTC. Amino acid sequence: CATMRRRDATLVSYEQYF. The J gene is TRBJ2-7, the V gene TRBV24-1; D is possibly TRBD1 (5 bases). Trimming removed 8 bases from V and 1 base from J, with 26 bases in between. CDR3 size: 18 residues. The germline V gene encodes CDR1 KGHDR and CDR2 SFDVKD.

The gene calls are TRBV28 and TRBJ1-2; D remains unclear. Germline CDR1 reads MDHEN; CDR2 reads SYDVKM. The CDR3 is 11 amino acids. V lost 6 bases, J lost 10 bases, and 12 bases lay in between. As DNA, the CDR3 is TGTGCCAGCAGGGAGCGTGAGAACTACACCTTC. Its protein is CASRERENYTF.

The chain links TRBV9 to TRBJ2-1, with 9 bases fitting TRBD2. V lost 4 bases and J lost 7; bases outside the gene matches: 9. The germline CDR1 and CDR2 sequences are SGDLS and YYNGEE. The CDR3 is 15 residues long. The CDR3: CASSLAGDAANEQFF. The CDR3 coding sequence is TGTGCCAGCAGCTTAGCGGGAGATGCGGCGAATGAGCAGTTCTTC.

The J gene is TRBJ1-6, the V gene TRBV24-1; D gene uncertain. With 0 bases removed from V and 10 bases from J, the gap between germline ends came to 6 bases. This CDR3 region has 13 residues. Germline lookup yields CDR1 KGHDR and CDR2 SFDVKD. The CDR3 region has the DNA TGTGCCACCAGTGATTTGCGTCTCTCACCCCTCCACTTT. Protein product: CATSDLRLSPLHF.

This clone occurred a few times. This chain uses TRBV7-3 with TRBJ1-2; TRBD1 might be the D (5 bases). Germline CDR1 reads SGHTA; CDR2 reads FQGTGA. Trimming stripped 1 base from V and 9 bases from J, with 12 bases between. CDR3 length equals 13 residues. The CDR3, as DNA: TGTGCCAGCAGCTTAAGGCGGGGGTTGAGCTACACCTTC. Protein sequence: CASSLRRGLSYTF.

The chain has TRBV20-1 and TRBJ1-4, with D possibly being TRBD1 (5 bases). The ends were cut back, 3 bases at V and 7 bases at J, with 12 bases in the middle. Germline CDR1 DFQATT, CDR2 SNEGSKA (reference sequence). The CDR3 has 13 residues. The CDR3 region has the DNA TGCAGTGCTAGTGGGAGGGGCGGTGAAAAACTGTTTTTT. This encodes CSASGRGGEKLFF.

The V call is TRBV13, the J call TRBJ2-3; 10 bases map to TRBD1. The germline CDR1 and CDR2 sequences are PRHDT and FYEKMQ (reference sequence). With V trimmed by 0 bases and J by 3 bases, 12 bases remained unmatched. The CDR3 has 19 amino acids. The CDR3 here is CASSLGPRQGAGITDTQYF. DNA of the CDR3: TGTGCCAGCAGCTTAGGCCCGAGACAGGGGGCAGGTATAACAGATACGCAGTATTTT.

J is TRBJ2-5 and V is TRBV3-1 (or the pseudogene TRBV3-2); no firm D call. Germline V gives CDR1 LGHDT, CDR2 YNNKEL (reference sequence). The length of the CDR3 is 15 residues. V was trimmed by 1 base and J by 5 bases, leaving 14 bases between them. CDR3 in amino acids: CASSQVLSRSETQYF. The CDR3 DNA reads TGTGCCAGCAGCCAAGTGTTAAGCCGGTCGGAGACCCAGTACTTC.

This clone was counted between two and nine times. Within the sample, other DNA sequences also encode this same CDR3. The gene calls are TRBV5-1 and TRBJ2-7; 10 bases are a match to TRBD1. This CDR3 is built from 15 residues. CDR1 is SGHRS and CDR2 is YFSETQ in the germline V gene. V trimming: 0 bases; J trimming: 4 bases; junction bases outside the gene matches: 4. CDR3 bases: TGCGCCAGCAGCTTGGATGGACAGGGGGTTTACGAGCAGTACTTC. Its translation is CASSLDGQGVYEQYF.

CDR3 in amino acids: CASSSGLAGIQETQYF. DNA for the CDR3: TGTGCCAGCAGCTCGGGACTAGCGGGGATCCAAGAGACCCAGTACTTC. This chain connects TRBV5-4 to TRBJ2-5, with 13 positions matching TRBD2. This CDR3 comprises 16 residues. Trimming cost V 3 bases and J 1 base; bases outside gene matches: 3. Germline V gene data show CDR1 as SGHNT and CDR2 as YYREEE (reference sequence).